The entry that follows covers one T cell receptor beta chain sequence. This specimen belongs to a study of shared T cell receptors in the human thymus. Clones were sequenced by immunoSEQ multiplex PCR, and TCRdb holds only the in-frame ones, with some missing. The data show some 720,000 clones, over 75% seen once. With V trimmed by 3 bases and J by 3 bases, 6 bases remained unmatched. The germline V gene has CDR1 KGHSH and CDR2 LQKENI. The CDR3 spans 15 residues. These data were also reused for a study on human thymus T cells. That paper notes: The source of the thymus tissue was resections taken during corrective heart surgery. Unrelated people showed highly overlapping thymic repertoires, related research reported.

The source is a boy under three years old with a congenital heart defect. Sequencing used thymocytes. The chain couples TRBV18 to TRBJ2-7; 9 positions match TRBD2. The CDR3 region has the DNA TGTGCCAGCTCACCCTCTAGCGGGACCTACTACGAGCAGTACTTC. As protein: CASSPSSGTYYEQYF.